This T cell receptor beta chain was recorded in a study of cytomegalovirus exposure and HLA in healthy donors (dated by TCRdb to about 2017). In terms of the full investigation: An earlier analysis of roughly 570 of the donors reported under 300 Gb of sequence data and 117 million unique TCR beta sequences obtained from 150 million to 200 million T cells. Roughly 300 gigabases of sequencing data and tens of millions of unique TCR sequences made up an early release that covered about 640 HLA-typed donors. The genetic ancestry cluster associated with self-reported Caucasian donors included over 65% of the 398 genotyped donors. The study was designed to test whether signatures of past pathogen exposure could be identified by cataloging public T cell receptors. The T cell repertoires of some 670 subjects were profiled by immunosequencing and related to cytomegalovirus serostatus. Besides the first cohort of around 670 subjects, a separate validation cohort made up of over 100 different subjects was used. High-throughput TCR immunosequencing, statistical association of individual TCRs with disease status, and machine learning were combined to predict cytomegalovirus infection status. A later analysis re-analyzed previously published TCR beta repertoires from 660 or so donors and added high-resolution HLA genotyping to study TCR occurrence patterns. Rather than using new phenotypic data, the later analysis identified candidate immune exposures from TCR beta sequences and from how often those sequences occurred across donors. In an earlier analysis of 500 to 650 of the donors, high-throughput TCR beta sequencing was used to judge whether each TCR beta V gene segment behaved as functional or pseudogenic. Donor age, sex, ethnicity and CMV serostatus were collected together with the repertoire data. Genome-wide SNP genotypes for about three fifths of the 666 donors were used in a later genetic analysis, which treated that subset as a discovery cohort. Every repertoire in the discovery cohort had been generated on one and the same sequencing platform. Both class I and class II loci were covered by HLA typing, at four-digit resolution. Typing coverage varied by locus: 629-630 donors for A, B, C, DRB1 and DQB1; 500 to 550 for DQA1; about 600 for DPA1; approximately 490 for DPB1. Four or five DR-DQ haplotypes were handled as single units for association and clustering, since linkage in the cohort was strong. On average, 235,054 unique TCR beta nucleotide sequences were sequenced per donor among roughly 430 genotyped donors of the cohort, with about 17% of those sequences being non-productive.

The library was built by means of the immunoSEQ multiplex PCR assay. A mixture of 60 forward primers for TCR Vbeta segments and 13 reverse primers for TCR Jbeta segments was used in the multiplex PCR. A multiplex PCR assay on genomic DNA amplified the CDR3 region of rearranged TCR beta genes. On the Illumina HiSeq System, the amplified TCR beta libraries were sequenced as 87-base-pair reads. The original pipeline was this. Across the 500 to 850 repertoires, a later analysis counted around 80 million unique TCR beta chains, roughly 11 million of which were shared by at least two donors. To remove PCR and sequencing errors, raw reads were error-corrected and collapsed into unique sequences using a nearest-neighbor algorithm that merged closely related sequences. V, D and J gene segments were assigned by aligning CDR3 sequences to IMGT reference sequences. For a sequence to be retained, a match of at least six nucleotides was required to both a V gene segment and a J gene segment. A rearrangement was called productive if the CDR3 had no stop codons and remained in frame with V and J, and every other rearrangement was called non-productive. CDR3 was defined according to IMGT convention as the region running from the second conserved V-encoded cysteine to the conserved J-encoded phenylalanine. In an earlier analysis of 550 to 650 of the donors, sequences lacking an unambiguous match to a single V gene segment were excluded. An earlier analysis of some 610 of the donors called V segments functional above 56.7% productive rearrangements and segregating when the between-donor standard deviation exceeded 5%. A statistical classification framework was developed to diagnose cytomegalovirus status using the catalog of TCR beta chain sequences. In a later analysis, V and J genes were assigned by comparing TCR nucleotide sequences against IMGT/GENE-DB human TR gene sequences. Using the TCRdist pipeline, a later analysis assigned CDR3 sequences along with most-parsimonious VDJ recombination scenarios. A later analysis defined each TCR beta chain by its CDR3 amino acid sequence plus V-gene family, and excluded reads lacking a unique V-gene family. A later analysis removed several hundred highly shared, low-generation-probability nucleotide sequences to deal with suspected cross-contamination and a sequencing artifact. In a later analysis, a clonal expansion index for each public chain was calculated from normalized within-repertoire ranks of inferred template counts. Generation probabilities in a later analysis came from a VDJ recombination model fitted to out-of-frame rearrangements, and those results were checked against IGoR. In a later analysis, hypergeometric tests were used to score TCR-TCR, TCR-HLA and TCR-CMV co-occurrence, with a repertoire-size bias correction applied to TCR pairs. To estimate false discovery rates, a later analysis permuted the HLA or CMV assignments 20 times. In a later analysis, co-occurring TCRs were grouped using DBSCAN, with TCRdist sequence similarity added in when clustering inside HLA-allele-positive subsets. Repertoires with fewer than 30,000 or more than 120,000 public chains, plus five repertoires with anomalous nucleotide sharing, were excluded from co-occurrence clustering. This is the immuneACCESS table as TCRdb keeps it, with only in-frame sequences that have V and J called. A part of the clones is gone; compared with another copy, unresolved V genes explain less than half, and the rest is unexplained. Clonal size and the V and J genes are those of that table, whereas D and trimming came from the DNA. For this sample the table gives some 150,000 clones, of which about 80% were detected only once. The ten largest clonotypes hold over 1% of the sample.

CDR1 MNHEY and CDR2 SMNVEV were looked up in the germline V gene (reference sequence). V is shortened by 3 bases, J by 5 bases, and the region joining them spans 16 bases. Including the terminal cysteine and phenylalanine, the CDR3 comprises 15 residues. Of all the DNA, just the CDR3 is kept, 45 bases in frame from base 1. On this clone: This clone's antigen is unknown. No much larger clone is present one base from it, and per-base qualities are unavailable.

The study at large found these results: The 87-base-pair reads could not distinguish some IMGT-functional V segments, including TRBV6-2 and TRBV6-3, so those segments were excluded. In a later analysis, several top co-occurrence clusters were reported to appear linked to parvovirus B19, influenza, CMV and Epstein-Barr virus. A few of the identified cytomegalovirus-associated TCR beta chains were confirmed in vitro to be specific for cytomegalovirus antigens. In a later analysis, HLA-associated TCR beta chains showed more clonal expansion and lower generation probabilities than non-associated chains that were equally common. In a later analysis, TCR association rates were found to vary across HLA loci, with the most associated TCRs seen for DRB1 alleles and the fewest for HLA-C alleles. A cluster of highly shared sequence variants was judged likely to be a technical artifact of the sequencing pipeline. Because HLA typing was unavailable for some donors at each locus, only the typed subset was used in association tests. An earlier analysis of 587 of the donors showed that most TCR beta V segments appeared in productive rearrangements either about 87% or about 30% of the time, which broadly matched IMGT annotations. While some public TCRs were present in many individuals, most TCR sequences turned up only very rarely across donors. CMV serostatus was the only immune exposure information available for the cohort. Roughly uniform sequencing depth across donors was assumed in presence/absence analyses, although this assumption may not hold. In both the original and validation cohorts, the classifier was reported to diagnose cytomegalovirus status with high specificity and sensitivity. According to a later analysis, most CMV-associated TCR beta chains appeared to be HLA-restricted, and the HLA associations seemed to be driven largely by CMV exposure. Assigning TCR associations to individual alleles was difficult when HLA alleles, especially DR and DQ, strongly co-occurred. A later analysis associated about 17,000 TCR beta sequences with specific HLA alleles at a false discovery rate of 0.05. The study listed 164 TCR beta chains as associated with cytomegalovirus. A further reported finding was that TCR beta sequences accurately predicted the HLA-A and HLA-B alleles for most subjects in the first cohort. The authors suggested that the approach could potentially be generalized to other disease states and immunological phenotypes. Correlated functional status among segregating V segments might reflect linkage disequilibrium, but an unknown experimental factor could not be ruled out. The cohort was sequenced for TCR beta chains only, and without alpha or paired-chain data the features that could be detected were limited. V-gene and J-gene trimming of TCR beta chains was associated with a missense DCLRE1C variant in a later genetic analysis, and the association was replicated in an independent cohort. The earlier analysis of fewer than 750 of the donors excluded some 15 rarely observed V segments, including chromosome 9 orphons, because counts were too low. In a later genetic analysis, fewer N-insertions in productive TCRs were reported among donors in an Asian-associated ancestry cluster than the roughly 700-donor mean.

The cohort consisted of fewer than 700 healthy bone marrow donors. At the time of sampling, every cohort member was nominally healthy, though immune exposures that went unrecorded were likely present. The donor tested CMV seronegative, placing the donor among the 350 or so seronegative members of the cohort. A peripheral blood sample was collected from each donor, and TCR beta sequencing was performed on peripheral blood mononuclear cells. Genomic DNA was extracted from the blood cell samples with the Qiagen DNeasy Blood Extraction Kit. This sequence was found in a woman aged 45 to 65 in good health and CMV-seronegative. The chain is assembled from TRBV27 and TRBJ2-5; matching of 6 bases hints at TRBD1 as the D gene. Sequencing was performed on PBMCs. The bases are TGTGCCAGCAGTTTGGTACAGGGTTCTCTTGAGACCCAGTACTTC. It translates as CASSLVQGSLETQYF.